This TCR beta chain comes out of a study of shared T cell receptors in the human thymus. Profiled with immunoSEQ multiplex PCR; TCRdb holds only in-frame clones, not every one. The data contain hundreds of thousands of clones, approximately 88% of them singletons. Trimming left V 3 bases short and J 5 bases short, with 11 bases between. The CDR3 loop spans 13 amino acids. In germline, CDR1 is GTSNPN, CDR2 SVGIG (reference sequence). These same data were also listed under a study on human thymus T cells. As reported in that work: Thymic resections from corrective heart surgery supplied the tissue.

This TCR came from a boy in the first two years of life with a congenital heart defect. The material sequenced was thymocytes. V usage is TRBV30 and J usage is TRBJ1-5; TRBD1 might be the D (6 bases). The CDR3: CAWSQGNDQPQHF. The CDR3 DNA follows: TGTGCCTGGAGCCAGGGGAACGATCAGCCCCAGCATTTT.